The clone carrying this T cell receptor beta chain was counted between two and nine times. PCR employed 60 Vbeta and 13 Jbeta primers. Assay used: immunoSEQ multiplex PCR; TCRdb lists only in-frame clones, some missing. The data contain around 130,000 clones, roughly 8.3% of them singletons. The CDR3 has 18 amino acids. The trim removed 0 bases at V and 5 bases at J, leaving 14 bases unmatched. CDR1 and CDR2 from the germline V gene are SGHRS and YFSETQ. These data originate in a study of cytomegalovirus exposure and HLA in healthy donors. The TCR was taken from a man aged 35 to 55 in good health and CMV-seronegative. Material for sequencing was PBMCs. The rearrangement joins TRBV5-1 to TRBJ2-3, with TRBD1 identical over 8 bases. CDR3 bases: TGCGCCAGCAGCTTGGCCGGGGCAGGGGGCGCCGTAAAAGATACGCAGTATTTT. Residues: CASSLAGAGGAVKDTQYF.